A selection of T cell receptor beta chains follows, all from one sample in a study of cytomegalovirus exposure and HLA in healthy donors. The table came from immunoSEQ multiplex PCR; TCRdb's copy has only in-frame clones and leaves some out. The table includes around 250,000 clones, around 90% detected once. What was sequenced was PBMCs. Receptors were obtained from a woman between 18 and 30 years old in good health and CMV-seronegative. Both conserved end residues are part of each CDR3. A D gene is named only where the DNA matches it firmly. Size is omitted from some rows. Given values are once, few, many or a class for expanded clones.

V	D	size	J	DNA	CDR3
TRBV28	.	.	TRBJ1-1	TGTGCCAGCAGCGAGATAAACACTGAAGCTTTCTTT	CASSEINTEAFF
TRBV28	.	.	TRBJ2-1	TGTGCCAGCAGTTTATTGCAGGGGGGCCCCTACAATGAGCAGTTCTTC	CASSLLQGGPYNEQFF
TRBV15	TRBD2	.	TRBJ2-5	TGTGCCACCAGCAGGTATGGGGGCCGGCTAGCGGGGAACCAAGAGACCCAGTACTTC	CATSRYGGRLAGNQETQYF
TRBV19	TRBD1	.	TRBJ1-2	TGTGCCAGTAGTATAGGCGAGTGGCAGGGGGTCTATGGCTACACCTTC	CASSIGEWQGVYGYTF
TRBV4-1	TRBD2	.	TRBJ2-1	TGCGCCAGCAGCCAACGGACTAGCGGGGGGGCCCCTGAGCAGTTCTTC	CASSQRTSGGAPEQFF
TRBV27	TRBD1	.	TRBJ1-6	TGTGCCAGCAACATTAGGACAGGGTGGAATTCACCCCTCCACTTT	CASNIRTGWNSPLHF
TRBV4-3	.	.	TRBJ1-1	TGCGCCAGCAGCCCTGAGAGGGGGTGGAACACTGAAGCTTTCTTT	CASSPERGWNTEAFF
TRBV29-1	.	few	TRBJ1-1	TGCAGCGTTGAAGGGCAGGAGGACACTGAAGCTTTCTTT	CSVEGQEDTEAFF
TRBV7-9	.	once	TRBJ1-3	TGTGCCAGCAGCTTAGAAGGCAGTACGCCGGGATTT	CASSLEGSTPGF
TRBV2	TRBD2	.	TRBJ2-2	TGTGCCAGCACCCGACTAGCGGGGAACACCGGGGAGCTGTTTTTT	CASTRLAGNTGELFF